The rows below give T cell receptor beta chains drawn from one sample of a study of blood T cells in healthy people across ages. TCRdb called the 5' RACE reads again in MiXCR, with one record for every CDR3 protein. The data show some 1 million distinct CDR3 sequences, 40% to 55% seen once. Sequencing input: blood. These receptors originate from a woman aged 55 to 70 in good health. The CDR3 runs from the conserved cysteine through the conserved F or W. Fields, in order: D gene, J gene, V gene, clone size, CDR3 DNA, CDR3 protein. D genes are given only for firm matches. Part of the rows lack a size; the others show once, few, many or a class for expanded clones.

NA TRBJ2-3 TRBV6-1 NA TGTGCCAGCAGGAGGGAGTCTGTGGCTGACGTAGATACGCAGTATTTT CASRRESVADVDTQYF
NA TRBJ2-7 TRBV4-3 NA TGCGCCAGCAGCTTAGTAGGGGGGAGCTCCTACAATGAGCAGTACTTC CASSLVGGSSYNEQYF
NA TRBJ2-7 TRBV6-5 few TGTGCCAGCAGTTACTCGGGTGGGTCGGCTCCCTACGAGCAGTACTTC CASSYSGGSAPYEQYF
TRBD2 TRBJ2-3 TRBV9 NA TGTGCCAGAGGGCGTCATAGCGGGAGGCTTACAGATACGCAGTATTTT CARGRHSGRLTDTQYF
NA TRBJ1-2 TRBV10-3 NA TGTGCCATCAGTGAGTCAAGCGGGCGGGGCAAGAGCTATGGCTACACCTTC CAISESSGRGKSYGYTF
NA TRBJ2-7 TRBV29-1 NA TGCAGCGTTGTATCACGCAACGAGCAGTACTTC CSVVSRNEQYF
TRBD1 TRBJ1-5 TRBV20-1 few TGCAGTGCCAAGACAGGGGGGAGCAATCAGCCCCAGCATTTT CSAKTGGSNQPQHF
NA TRBJ2-1 TRBV3-1 NA TGTGCCAGCAGCCCCTGGACAGATGAGCAGTTCTTC CASSPWTDEQFF
NA TRBJ2-3 TRBV7-2 NA TGTGCCAGCAGCTTAGGGGTAGGGGCCACAGATACGCAGTATTTT CASSLGVGATDTQYF
TRBD2 TRBJ2-3 TRBV7-8 few TGTGCCAGCAGCCTCGGACTAGCGGGTCGGGCGTCGGATACGCAGTATTTT CASSLGLAGRASDTQYF
NA TRBJ1-2 TRBV10-3 NA TGTGCCATCAGACCCGAGGGGAGAAGCGGTGGCTACACCTTC CAIRPEGRSGGYTF
TRBD1 TRBJ2-5 TRBV6-5 many TGTGCCAGCAGTTACGGGACAGCTCTTCAAGAGACCCAGTACTTC CASSYGTALQETQYF
TRBD2 TRBJ2-3 TRBV20-1 NA TGCAGTGCTCTGGGACTAGCGGGGGCAGATACGCAGTATTTT CSALGLAGADTQYF
NA TRBJ1-2 TRBV9 few TGTGCCAGCAGCGCACAGCCCCTGGGAGGCTACACCTTC CASSAQPLGGYTF
NA TRBJ2-3 TRBV12-3/TRBV12-4 NA TGTGCCAGCGCGATTGGTGGCAGAGCGAGCACAGATATGCAGTATTTT CASAIGGRASTDMQYF
NA TRBJ2-5 TRBV18 NA TGTGCCAGCGCACCACTTGGTATGGAGACCCAGTACTTC CASAPLGMETQYF
TRBD1 TRBJ2-3 TRBV24-1 NA TGTGCCACCAGTGACACAGGGGGCGCGGGTAATACGCAGTATTTT CATSDTGGAGNTQYF
NA TRBJ2-5 TRBV3-1 few TGTGCCAGCAGGCTGGGTCAGGCCGGCGAGACCCAGTACTTC CASRLGQAGETQYF
TRBD1 TRBJ1-5 TRBV12-3/TRBV12-4 NA TGTGCCAGCAGACAGGGGAACAATCAGCCCCAGCATTTT CASRQGNNQPQHF
NA TRBJ2-7 TRBV28 many TGTGCCAGCAGTCCACAGGGACCCTTCTACGAGCAGTACTTC CASSPQGPFYEQYF
NA TRBJ1-3 TRBV2 NA TGTGCCAGCAGATTTAGCTCTGGAAACACCATATATTTT CASRFSSGNTIYF
NA TRBJ2-7 TRBV28 NA TGTGCCAGCACTACGATCCCGAGACAACGAAACTACGAGCAGTACTTC CASTTIPRQRNYEQYF
TRBD1 TRBJ2-1 TRBV7-8 few TGTGCCAGCAGCTTCGGGCAGGGGGCTTCCTACAATGAGCAGTTCTTC CASSFGQGASYNEQFF
NA TRBJ2-3 TRBV5-8 NA TGTGCCAGCAGCTGGCTCAGGGGAACAGATACGCAGTATTTT CASSWLRGTDTQYF
TRBD2 TRBJ2-7 TRBV28 many TGTGCCAGCAGTTTAGTGGCGGGAGGGTACGAGCAGTACTTC CASSLVAGGYEQYF
NA TRBJ2-7 TRBV6-2/TRBV6-3 few TGTGCCAGCTTCGGGGGAGGTACATTCTACGAGCAGTACTTC CASFGGGTFYEQYF
TRBD1 TRBJ1-2 TRBV5-1 NA TGCGCCAGCAGCTTGGGGACAGGGGGCCGCTATGGCTACACCTTC CASSLGTGGRYGYTF
NA TRBJ1-2 TRBV6-2/TRBV6-3 NA TGTGCCACATTAGGGGAAGGCTACACCTTC CATLGEGYTF
NA TRBJ2-7 TRBV28 many TGTGCCAGCAGCTCGGGCCGATTTGAGGGCTTTTCTTCCTACGAGCAGTACTTC CASSSGRFEGFSSYEQYF
TRBD1 TRBJ2-1 TRBV5-6 NA TGTGCCAGCAGCCACGGACAGGGGGGGAGACGTGAGCAGTTCTTC CASSHGQGGRREQFF
NA TRBJ1-5 TRBV20-1 NA TGCAGTGCTATACAGGGAATTAATCAGCCCCAGCATTTT CSAIQGINQPQHF
NA TRBJ2-7 TRBV5-1 NA TGCGCCAGCAGCCTGGAGGAGATTACCTACAATGAGCAGTACTTC CASSLEEITYNEQYF
NA TRBJ2-7 TRBV7-2 few TGTGCCAGCAGCTCCCCGGTACACTACGAGCAGTACTTC CASSSPVHYEQYF
NA TRBJ2-5 TRBV19 few TGTGCCAGTAGTACCGCTGGGGGAGAGACCCAGTACTTC CASSTAGGETQYF
NA TRBJ1-1 TRBV7-8 few TGTGCCAGCAGCCCGCTGGTGGCCACCCGAGGTGAAGCTTTCTTT CASSPLVATRGEAFF
NA TRBJ2-7 TRBV20-1 NA TGCAGTGCCAGCCGAGAGGGCCTTAGAACCTACGAGCAGTACTTC CSASREGLRTYEQYF
NA TRBJ2-5 TRBV9 few TGTGCCAGCAGCGTAGACGGATCCAGCCAAGAGACCCAGTACTTC CASSVDGSSQETQYF
TRBD1 TRBJ2-5 TRBV20-1 NA TGCAATGCCTCTCCGGGACAGGGGTCTAAGACCCAGTACTTC CNASPGQGSKTQYF
NA TRBJ1-2 TRBV6-1 NA TGTGCCAGCAGTGAAGACAGGGTGGGAGGCTACACCTTC CASSEDRVGGYTF
NA TRBJ2-5 TRBV4-1 NA TGCGCCAGCAGCCAAGATGTGGGGAAAGAGACCCAGTACTTC CASSQDVGKETQYF
NA TRBJ2-1 TRBV11-2 NA TGTGCCAGCAGCGACCTCGATTTTTCCTACAATGAGCAGTTCTTC CASSDLDFSYNEQFF
NA TRBJ2-1 TRBV9 NA TGTGCCAGCAGTGAGGAGGCGGATGAGCAGTTCTTC CASSEEADEQFF
NA TRBJ2-5 TRBV7-9 NA TGTGCCAGCAGCTTAGCGCTCGGGGCGGAGACCCAGTACTTC CASSLALGAETQYF
NA TRBJ2-3 TRBV6-5 NA TGTGCCAGCAGTACCGGCCCCGGCTCAGATACGCAGTATTTT CASSTGPGSDTQYF
NA TRBJ2-1 TRBV9 few TGTGCCAGCAGCGTAGGAGCGACGGTGGGCAATGAGCAGTTCTTC CASSVGATVGNEQFF
NA TRBJ2-3 TRBV20-1 few TGCAGTGCTAGACGCCGGGGGACTCCTAGGACTACAGATACGCAGTATTTT CSARRRGTPRTTDTQYF
NA TRBJ2-7 TRBV7-2 once TGTGCCAGCGGCTACTGGGCGGGAAGGTTCAAGTACGAGCAGTACTTC CASGYWAGRFKYEQYF
NA TRBJ2-1 TRBV7-9 NA TGTGCCAGCAGCTTAGAATCCCGACGGGCCAACAATGAGCAGTTCTTC CASSLESRRANNEQFF
TRBD2 TRBJ2-7 TRBV27 NA TGTGCCAGCAGTTTAGGCGGGAGGGCGATTGACGAGCAGTACTTC CASSLGGRAIDEQYF
TRBD2 TRBJ2-1 TRBV5-1 NA TGCGCCAGCAGCTTGGCTATAAGACTAGCGGGGAATGAGCAGTTCTTC CASSLAIRLAGNEQFF
NA TRBJ2-1 TRBV5-1 few TGCGCCAGCAGCTCTAACGGGGACGGGGAGCAGTTCTTC CASSSNGDGEQFF
TRBD1 TRBJ2-1 TRBV7-9 once TGTGCCAGCAGGTTCGGCCGAATGGGACAGGGGGCGGGTGAGCAGTTCTTC CASRFGRMGQGAGEQFF
TRBD2 TRBJ2-3 TRBV4-3 NA TGCGCCAGCAGCCAAGAACCAGCGGGGGGCACAGATACGCAGTATTTT CASSQEPAGGTDTQYF